The 8 T cell receptor beta chains listed next were all sequenced from one sample in a study of T cells in localized non-small cell lung cancer. Sequenced by immunoSEQ multiplex PCR; TCRdb stores in-frame clones only, minus some. Of over 750 clones in the sample, approximately 30% are singletons; the top ten hold around 15%. The specimen comprised normal lung tissue next to the tumor, sampled before any cancer treatment. These receptors came from a man between 35 and 75 years old with stage II lung adenocarcinoma.

This clone was counted a few times. This rearrangement joins TRBV28 to TRBJ1-2, with a tentative D call TRBD1 (6 bases). The length of the CDR3 is 13 residues. Trimming left V 9 bases short and J 3 bases short, with 14 bases between. Germline CDR1 MDHEN, CDR2 SYDVKM. CDR3 nucleotide sequence: TGTGCCAGTTTAGACGGGACATACTATGGCTACACCTTC. This sequence encodes CASLDGTYYGYTF.

In its sample, this clone was seen once. The chain links TRBV19 to TRBJ2-1; TRBD2 agrees at 11 bases. This CDR3 is built from 15 residues. From germline, CDR1 is LNHDA and CDR2 SQIVND (reference sequence). Unmatched junction bases numbered 6, after V lost 6 bases and J lost 5 bases. The CDR3 reads CASSSGLAEHNEQFF. The CDR3 coding sequence is TGTGCCAGTAGCTCGGGACTAGCGGAACACAATGAGCAGTTCTTC.

This clone is termed large. The chain employs TRBV11-3 and TRBJ2-5, with 9 bases that match TRBD1. Trimming cost V 3 bases and J 5 bases; bases outside gene matches: 7. This CDR3 contains 15 residues. Germline V gene data show CDR1 as SGHNT and CDR2 as YENEEA. This CDR3 reads CASSLGQGDRETQYF. For the CDR3, the DNA is TGTGCCAGCAGCTTGGGACAGGGTGATAGGGAGACCCAGTACTTC.

This rearrangement joins TRBV18 to TRBJ1-1; D uncertain. CDR1 KGHSH and CDR2 LQKENI come from the germline V gene. The CDR3 totals 15 residues. V was shortened by 8 bases and J by 5 bases, with 21 bases between the two germline ends. The CDR3: CASLYDQIPGTEAFF. The CDR3 bases are TGTGCCAGCCTCTACGATCAGATCCCGGGGACTGAAGCTTTCTTT. Variable domain in full (rest from reference TRBV18 and TRBJ1-1): NAGVMQNPRHLVRRRGQEARLRCSPMKGHSHVYWYRQLPEEGLKFMVYLQKENIIDESGMPKERFSAEFPKEGPSILRIQQVVRGDSAAYFCASLYDQIPGTEAFFGQGTRLTVV.

The sample holds a few counts of this clone. V is TRBV13 and J is TRBJ2-7; possibly TRBD1 or TRBD2 for D (6 bases each). V was clipped by 5 bases and J by 9 bases, with 26 bases between them. The CDR3 extends over 16 amino acids. Germline V gives CDR1 PRHDT, CDR2 FYEKMQ (reference sequence). CDR3 amino acids: CASSPPGAGNYPRQYF. The CDR3 nucleotides read TGTGCCAGCAGCCCTCCGGGGGCGGGAAATTATCCACGGCAGTACTTC.

The V gene is TRBV18, the J gene TRBJ2-7, with 7 nucleotides matching TRBD1. CDR1 is KGHSH and CDR2 is LQKENI in the germline V gene. The CDR3 covers 14 residues. V dropped 4 bases and J dropped 3; count of bases not matched to a gene: 6. CDR3 protein: CASSRDRALYEQYF. Written as DNA, the CDR3 is TGTGCCAGCTCACGGGACAGAGCCCTCTACGAGCAGTACTTC. The full variable domain, with the rest looked up from reference TRBV18 and TRBJ2-7, is NAGVMQNPRHLVRRRGQEARLRCSPMKGHSHVYWYRQLPEEGLKFMVYLQKENIIDESGMPKERFSAEFPKEGPSILRIQQVVRGDSAAYFCASSRDRALYEQYFGPGTRLTVT.

The table lists this clone with a few counts. This chain uses TRBV18 with TRBJ2-5; 7 nucleotides align to TRBD1. The CDR3 has 15 residues. Unmatched junction bases numbered 13, after V lost 6 bases and J lost 6 bases. Germline CDR1 reads KGHSH; CDR2 reads LQKENI. The CDR3, as DNA: TGTGCCAGCTCCCCCAAGGGGACAGAGAGACAGACCCAGTACTTC. Translation: CASSPKGTERQTQYF.

The chain couples TRBV28 to TRBJ2-2, with 7 bases matching TRBD1. V lost 0 bases and J lost 1; bases outside the gene matches: 5. From germline, CDR1 is MDHEN and CDR2 SYDVKM. The CDR3 totals 17 residues. The CDR3 DNA is TGTGCCAGCAGTTTATGGGCGGCAGGGGGGAACACCGGGGAGCTGTTTTTT. This translates into CASSLWAAGGNTGELFF. Filled out from reference TRBV28 and TRBJ2-2, the complete variable domain reads DVKVTQSSRYLVKRTGEKVFLECVQDMDHENMFWYRQDPGLGLRLIYFSYDVKMKEKGDIPEGYSVSREKKERFSLILESASTNQTSMYLCASSLWAAGGNTGELFFGEGSRLTVL.